This section outlines one T cell receptor beta chain sequence together with its context. The target antigen is unknown. The PCR had 60 Vbeta and 13 Jbeta primers. Produced via immunoSEQ multiplex PCR; TCRdb's table is partial and in-frame only. The sample gives roughly 140,000 clones, roughly 80% of which show up once; roughly 3.4% is in the top ten. CDR3 size: 15 residues. Germline CDR1 MNHEY, CDR2 SMNVEV (reference sequence). V was pared by 6 bases and J by 7 bases, with 13 bases of the junction left unmatched. This entry belongs to a study of cytomegalovirus exposure and HLA in healthy donors. Regarding the study as a whole: With further analysis later on, most CMV-associated TCR beta chains appeared HLA-restricted. A classifier reportedly called cytomegalovirus status with high sensitivity and specificity. Presence/absence analyses assumed roughly uniform sequencing depth across donors, which may not hold. The CMV antigen specificity of a few CMV-associated chains was confirmed through in vitro analysis.

The material sequenced was PBMCs. The chain is built from TRBV27 and TRBJ2-7, with TRBD2 matching over 9 bases. This clonotype was obtained from a male donor in good health and CMV-seronegative. CDR3 sequence (DNA): TGTGCCAGCAGGGTACAGGGACTAGCAGCGGGAGAGCAGTACTTC. This codes for CASRVQGLAAGEQYF.